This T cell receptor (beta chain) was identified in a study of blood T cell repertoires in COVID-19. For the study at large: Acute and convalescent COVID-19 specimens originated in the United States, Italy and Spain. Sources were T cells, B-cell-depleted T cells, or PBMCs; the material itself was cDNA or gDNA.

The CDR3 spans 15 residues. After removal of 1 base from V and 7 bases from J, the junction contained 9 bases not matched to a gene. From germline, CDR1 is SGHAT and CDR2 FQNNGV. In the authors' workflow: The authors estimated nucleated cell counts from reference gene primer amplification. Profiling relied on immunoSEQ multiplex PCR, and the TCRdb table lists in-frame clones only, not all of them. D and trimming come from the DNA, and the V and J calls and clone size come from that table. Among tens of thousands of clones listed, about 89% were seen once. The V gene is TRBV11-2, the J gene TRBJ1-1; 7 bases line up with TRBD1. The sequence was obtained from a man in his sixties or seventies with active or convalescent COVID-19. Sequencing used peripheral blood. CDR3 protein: CASSLARTGINEAFF. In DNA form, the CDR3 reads TGTGCCAGCAGCTTAGCTCGGACAGGTATAAATGAAGCTTTCTTT.